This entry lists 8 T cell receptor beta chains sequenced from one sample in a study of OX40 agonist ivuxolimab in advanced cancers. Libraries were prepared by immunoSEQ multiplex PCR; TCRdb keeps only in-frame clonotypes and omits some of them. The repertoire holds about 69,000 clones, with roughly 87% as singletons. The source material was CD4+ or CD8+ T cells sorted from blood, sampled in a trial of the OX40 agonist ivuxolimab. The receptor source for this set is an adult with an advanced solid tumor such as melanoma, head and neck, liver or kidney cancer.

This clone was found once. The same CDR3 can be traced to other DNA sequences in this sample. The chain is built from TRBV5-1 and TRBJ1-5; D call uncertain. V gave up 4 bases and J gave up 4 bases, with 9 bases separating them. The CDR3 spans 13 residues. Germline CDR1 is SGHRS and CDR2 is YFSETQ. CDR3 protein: CASSLAGNQPQHF. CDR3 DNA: TGCGCCAGCAGCCTTGCTGGGAATCAGCCCCAGCATTTT. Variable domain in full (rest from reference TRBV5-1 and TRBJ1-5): KAGVTQTPRYLIKTRGQQVTLSCSPISGHRSVSWYQQTPGQGLQFLFEYFSETQRNKGNFPGRFSGRQFSNSRSEMNVSTLELGDSALYLCASSLAGNQPQHFGDGTRLSIL.

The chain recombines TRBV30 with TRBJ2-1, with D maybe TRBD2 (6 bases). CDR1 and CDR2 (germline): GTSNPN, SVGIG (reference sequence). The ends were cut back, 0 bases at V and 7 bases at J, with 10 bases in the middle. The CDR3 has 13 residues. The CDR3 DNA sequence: TGTGCCTGGAGTGTAGCGAGCGGGAATGAGCAGTTCTTC. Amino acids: CAWSVASGNEQFF.

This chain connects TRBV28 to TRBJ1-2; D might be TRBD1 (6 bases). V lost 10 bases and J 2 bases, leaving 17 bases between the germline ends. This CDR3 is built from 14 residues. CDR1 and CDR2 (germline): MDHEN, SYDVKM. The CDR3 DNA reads TGTGCCACCGATCAGGGGCAGGGGAACTATGGCTACACCTTC. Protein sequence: CATDQGQGNYGYTF.

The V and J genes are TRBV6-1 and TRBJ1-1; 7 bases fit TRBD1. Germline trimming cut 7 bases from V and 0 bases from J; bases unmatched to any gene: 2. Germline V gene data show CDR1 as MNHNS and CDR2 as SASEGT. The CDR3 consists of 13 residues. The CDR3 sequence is CASKGQLNTEAFF. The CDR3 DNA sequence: TGTGCCAGCAAGGGACAGTTGAACACTGAAGCTTTCTTT.

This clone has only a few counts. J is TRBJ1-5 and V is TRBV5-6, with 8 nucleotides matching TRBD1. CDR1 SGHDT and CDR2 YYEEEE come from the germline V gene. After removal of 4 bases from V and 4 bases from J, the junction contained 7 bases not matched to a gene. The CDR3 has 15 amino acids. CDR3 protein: CASSQQDRVNQPQHF. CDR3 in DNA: TGTGCCAGCAGCCAACAGGACAGGGTTAATCAGCCCCAGCATTTT.

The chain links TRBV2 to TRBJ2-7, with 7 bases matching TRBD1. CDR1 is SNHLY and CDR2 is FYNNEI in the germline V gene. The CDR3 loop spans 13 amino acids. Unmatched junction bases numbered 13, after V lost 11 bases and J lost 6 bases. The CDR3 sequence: CALSKSQGVEQYF. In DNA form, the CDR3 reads TGTGCCCTCAGCAAGAGTCAGGGGGTCGAGCAGTACTTC.

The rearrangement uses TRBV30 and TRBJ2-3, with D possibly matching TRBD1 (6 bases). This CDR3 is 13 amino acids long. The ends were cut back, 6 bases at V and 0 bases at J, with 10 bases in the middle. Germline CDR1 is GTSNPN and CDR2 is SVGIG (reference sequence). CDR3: CACETGSTDTQYF. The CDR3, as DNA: TGTGCCTGTGAGACAGGCAGCACAGATACGCAGTATTTT.

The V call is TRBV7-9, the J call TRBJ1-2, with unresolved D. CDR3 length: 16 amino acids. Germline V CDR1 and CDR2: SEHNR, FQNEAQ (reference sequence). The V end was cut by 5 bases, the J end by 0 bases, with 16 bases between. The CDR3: CASSPLLNRSNYGYTF. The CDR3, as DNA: TGTGCCAGCAGCCCACTCTTAAACCGATCTAACTATGGCTACACCTTC.